Sequencing of this TCR beta chain was carried out in a study of beta chain features in type 1 diabetes. Study-level points and caveats: Among type 1 diabetes patients, VDJ junctions had fewer insertions and more deletions.

This CDR3 is built from 16 residues. After removal of 5 bases from V and 3 bases from J, the junction contained 10 bases not matched to a gene. Germline-derived CDR1 and CDR2 are LGHNA and YNFKEQ. Points on this clone: What it recognizes is unknown.

The study reverse transcribed the entire isolated RNA, so it sequenced expressed TCRB transcripts. The table came from immunoSEQ multiplex PCR; TCRdb's copy has only in-frame clones and leaves some out. The sample consists of under 450,000 clones, approximately 14% of them appearing once. The source is a man aged 30 to 39 in good health. This chain connects TRBV4-2 to TRBJ2-1, with TRBD1 matching 7 bases. The sample taken for sequencing was naive CD4+ T cells from blood. This CDR3 reads CASSKRAGTDYNEQFF. The CDR3 nucleotides are TGTGCCAGCAGCAAGCGAGCCGGGACAGACTACAATGAGCAGTTCTTC.